A selection of T cell receptor beta chains follows, all from one sample in a study of identical twins. In TCRdb, the 5' RACE reads were re-called with MiXCR into one record per CDR3 protein. The sample contains 1.5 million to 2 million distinct CDR3 sequences, roughly a third of which appear only once. The specimen was cord blood. Receptors originate from a newborn girl in good health. CDR3s include the opening cysteine and the closing phenylalanine or tryptophan. A D gene is named only where the DNA matches it firmly. Clone size, where shown, is once, few, many, or a class for clones that have expanded.

d_gene: .
abundance: .
v_gene: TRBV20-1
j_gene: TRBJ1-4
CDR3nt: TGCAGTGCTAGAGTTGGGTTTTGGGCAACTAATGAAAAACTGTTTTTT
CDR3aa: CSARVGFWATNEKLFF

d_gene: .
abundance: .
v_gene: TRBV10-2
j_gene: TRBJ1-4
CDR3nt: TGCGCCAGCAGCTTATGGCCAGCAACTAATGAAAAACTGTTTTTT
CDR3aa: CASSLWPATNEKLFF

d_gene: TRBD1
abundance: .
v_gene: TRBV11-2
j_gene: TRBJ2-7
CDR3nt: TGTGCCAGCAGCTTTTTGAGGGACAGGGGTCCCTACGAGCAGTACTTC
CDR3aa: CASSFLRDRGPYEQYF

d_gene: TRBD2
abundance: .
v_gene: TRBV4-1
j_gene: TRBJ2-1
CDR3nt: TGCGCCAGCAGCCAAGGGCGGGGGAGGGACTCCTGCAATGAGCAGTTCTTC
CDR3aa: CASSQGRGRDSCNEQFF

d_gene: TRBD1
abundance: .
v_gene: TRBV9
j_gene: TRBJ1-1
CDR3nt: TGTGCCAGCAGCGTAGACGGCAGGGGGTACACTGAAGCTTTCTTT
CDR3aa: CASSVDGRGYTEAFF

d_gene: .
abundance: few
v_gene: TRBV4-1
j_gene: TRBJ2-1
CDR3nt: TGCGCCAGCAGCCAAGTCTCGGATGAGCAGTTCTTC
CDR3aa: CASSQVSDEQFF

d_gene: .
abundance: few
v_gene: TRBV6-2/TRBV6-3
j_gene: TRBJ2-7
CDR3nt: TGTGCCAGCAGTTACCTCGGGACGGAGATCTACGAGCAGTACTTC
CDR3aa: CASSYLGTEIYEQYF

d_gene: .
abundance: .
v_gene: TRBV4-1
j_gene: TRBJ1-5
CDR3nt: TGCGCCAGCAGCCAAGCTACCTCCCGGACAGAGGCCAATCAGCCCCAGCATTTT
CDR3aa: CASSQATSRTEANQPQHF

d_gene: TRBD1
abundance: .
v_gene: TRBV10-3
j_gene: TRBJ2-5
CDR3nt: TGTGCCATCAGTGGACCGGGACAGGGGAAAGAGACCCAGTACTTC
CDR3aa: CAISGPGQGKETQYF

d_gene: .
abundance: few
v_gene: TRBV3-1
j_gene: TRBJ1-2
CDR3nt: TGTGCCAGCAGCCAAATCGTAGGGGTTCTTGGCACCTTC
CDR3aa: CASSQIVGVLGTF

d_gene: TRBD2
abundance: few
v_gene: TRBV6-5
j_gene: TRBJ2-7
CDR3nt: TGTGCCAGCAGTTATGGACTAGCGGGAGTAGGCTACGAGCAGTACTTC
CDR3aa: CASSYGLAGVGYEQYF

d_gene: TRBD2
abundance: .
v_gene: TRBV19
j_gene: TRBJ2-1
CDR3nt: TGTGCCAGTAGTGCGACTAGCGTCAATGAGCAGTTCTTC
CDR3aa: CASSATSVNEQFF

d_gene: .
abundance: .
v_gene: TRBV28
j_gene: TRBJ1-2
CDR3nt: TGTGCCAGCTCCCTGGCCGGGACATCTCTCTATGGCTACACCTTC
CDR3aa: CASSLAGTSLYGYTF

d_gene: TRBD1
abundance: .
v_gene: TRBV6-6
j_gene: TRBJ2-1
CDR3nt: TGTGCCAGTTACATACAGGGGAATGAGCAGTTCTTC
CDR3aa: CASYIQGNEQFF